These 16 T cell receptor beta chains were all obtained from the same sample, sequenced in a study of T cell repertoires in cytomegalovirus infection. These TCRs are of unknown antigen specificity. TCRdb called the reads again in MiXCR, with one record for every CDR3 protein. Altogether around 340,000 distinct CDR3 sequences are present, roughly 29% being singletons, with the ten largest covering around 20%. The sequencing here drew on cultured PBMCs, taken from culture after CMV antigen stimulation. The receptors were gathered from a human donor in good health (CMV status not recorded). Some clones in this sample may be carry-over from other donors' samples.

This clonotype has more than one count but fewer than ten. V and J are TRBV6-1 and TRBJ1-1; 8 bases agree with TRBD1. CDR3 size: 15 residues. The J segment lost 2 bases and the V segment lost 7 bases, leaving 9 bases of the junction unmatched. Germline V gene lookup returns CDR1 MNHNS and CDR2 SASEGT. In DNA, the CDR3 is TGTGCCAGCAAGAGTGAGGACAGGGAAAACACTGAAGCTTTCTTT. This sequence encodes CASKSEDRENTEAFF.

This sequence joins TRBV23-1 and TRBJ2-1; 7 bases align to TRBD2. TRBV23-1 is an open reading frame, and its role is uncertain. The CDR3 has 18 residues. V gave up 3 bases and J gave up 5 bases; unmatched junction bases: 16. CDR3 sequence: CASSQASGKDLRDNEQFF. In DNA, the CDR3 is TGCGCCAGCAGTCAGGCTAGCGGAAAAGACCTAAGAGACAATGAGCAGTTCTTC.

CDR3 residues: CASSQDTGEGTEAFF. The CDR3 DNA sequence: TGTGCCAGCAGCCAAGATACAGGGGAGGGAACTGAAGCTTTCTTT. The genes are TRBV4-2 and TRBJ1-1; 7 positions match TRBD1. With 0 bases clipped from V and 5 bases from J, the junction kept 6 bases outside the gene matches. Germline V lookup: CDR1 LGHNA, CDR2 YNFKEQ. The CDR3 covers 15 residues.

The gene calls are TRBV7-2 and TRBJ1-5, with D unclear. Trimming cost V 3 bases and J 4 bases, with 7 bases left between them. The CDR3 spans 13 residues. Germline CDR1 and CDR2: SGHTA and FQGNSA. The CDR3 protein is CASSFRLNQPQHF. The CDR3 bases are TGTGCCAGCAGCTTTCGTCTTAATCAGCCCCAGCATTTT. Variable domain in full (rest from reference TRBV7-2 and TRBJ1-5): GAGVSQSPSNKVTEKGKDVELRCDPISGHTALYWYRQSLGQGLEFLIYFQGNSAPDKSGLPSDRFSAERTGGSVSTLTIQRTQQEDSAVYLCASSFRLNQPQHFGDGTRLSIL.

This clonotype has only a few counts. This sequence joins TRBV11-2 and TRBJ1-3; D gene uncertain. CDR1 SGHAT and CDR2 FQNNGV come from the germline V gene. Trimming removed 3 bases at V and 8 bases at J, with 20 bases between. The CDR3 contains 16 residues. In DNA, the CDR3 is TGTGCCAGCAGCTTCCTAAGTGGGCAGCCAGGAGACACCATATATTTT. Encoded protein: CASSFLSGQPGDTIYF. The full variable domain, completed using reference TRBV11-2 and TRBJ1-3, is EAGVAQSPRYKIIEKRQSVAFWCNPISGHATLYWYQQILGQGPKLLIQFQNNGVVDDSQLPKDRFSAERLKGVDSTLKIQPAKLEDSAVYLCASSFLSGQPGDTIYFGEGSWLTVV.

This chain connects TRBV28 to TRBJ1-2; D ambiguous. Trimming removed 2 bases from V and 4 bases from J, with 8 bases in between. Germline values: CDR1 MDHEN, CDR2 SYDVKM. The CDR3 sequence is 13 residues long. CDR3 loop: CASSLPGPYGYTF. CDR3 coding DNA: TGTGCCAGCAGTTTACCCGGACCCTATGGCTACACCTTC.

There are many counts of this clonotype. The chain couples TRBV20-1 to TRBJ1-2; 9 bases map to TRBD1. The CDR3 spans 13 residues. V lost 3 bases and J lost 6; bases outside the gene matches: 5. Germline CDR1 is DFQATT and CDR2 is SNEGSKA (reference sequence). CDR3 bases: TGCAGTGCTAGGAGGGACAGGGTCCATGGCTACACCTTC. This sequence encodes CSARRDRVHGYTF.

V and J are TRBV7-9 and TRBJ1-1, with 7 bases aligning to TRBD1. CDR1 and CDR2 from the germline V gene are SEHNR and FQNEAQ (reference sequence). The V gene end was trimmed by 4 bases and the J gene end by 3 bases; junction bases not matched to a gene: 11. The CDR3 is made up of 16 amino acids. The CDR3 nucleotides are TGTGCCAGCAGCTCGATGCGACAGGGATTGGACACTGAAGCTTTCTTT. It is translated as CASSSMRQGLDTEAFF. Full variable domain (outside the CDR3, taken from reference TRBV7-9 and TRBJ1-1): DTGVSQNPRHKITKRGQNVTFRCDPISEHNRLYWYRQTLGQGPEFLTYFQNEAQLEKSRLLSDRFSAERPKGSFSTLEIQRTEQGDSAMYLCASSSMRQGLDTEAFFGQGTRLTVV.

This clonotype appeared a few times. One end of the junction fails to match germline, which may point to a read error. The V gene is TRBV20-1, the J gene TRBJ2-7; the D is unclear. This CDR3 is built from 11 residues. Germline V gene lookup returns CDR1 DFQATT and CDR2 SNEGSKA (reference sequence). The CDR3 nucleotides read TGCAGTGCCAGAGCTCCCCGCGAGCAGTACTTC. Amino acids: CSARAPREQYF.

This clonotype was observed at least ten times. This chain uses TRBV7-2 with TRBJ1-1; D is perhaps TRBD1 (6 bases). Germline CDR1 SGHTA, CDR2 FQGNSA. Trimming removed 5 bases at V and 1 base at J, with 11 bases between. There are 14 residues in the CDR3. CDR3 amino acids: CASSMKGGNTEAFF. CDR3 sequence (DNA): TGTGCCAGCAGCATGAAGGGGGGGAACACTGAAGCTTTCTTT.

This clonotype was recorded many times. The rearrangement joins TRBV12-3 or TRBV12-4 to TRBJ2-1; D is possibly TRBD1 (5 bases). Trimming cost V 2 bases and J 0 bases, with 14 bases left between them. This CDR3 spans 17 amino acids. The DNA for the CDR3 is TGTGCCAGCAGTTTAAGGGGAAGCGAAAGCTCCTACAATGAGCAGTTCTTC. It specifies CASSLRGSESSYNEQFF.

The chain couples TRBV10-3 to TRBJ2-7; perhaps TRBD2 as D (5 bases). The CDR3 sequence is 14 residues long. CDR1 and CDR2 (germline): ENHRY, SYGVKD. Trimming pared 4 bases from V and 2 bases from J, leaving 12 bases between. The CDR3 protein is CAISGREGAYEQYF. CDR3 in DNA: TGTGCCATCAGTGGCCGGGAAGGAGCCTACGAGCAGTACTTC.

The J gene is TRBJ2-2, the V gene TRBV7-3; 8 positions agree with TRBD2. The junction had 8 bases not matched to a gene; V was cut back by 5 bases and J by 0 bases. This CDR3 spans 17 amino acids. CDR1 SGHTA and CDR2 FQGTGA come from the germline V gene. The CDR3 reads CASSPRGGNPNTGELFF. The CDR3 nucleotides read TGTGCCAGCAGCCCCCGGGGGGGGAACCCGAACACCGGGGAGCTGTTTTTT.

The gene calls are TRBV7-2 and TRBJ1-6; D gene uncertain. This CDR3 region has 14 residues. The germline CDR1 and CDR2 sequences are SGHTA and FQGNSA. V gave up 6 bases and J gave up 9 bases, with 15 bases separating them. CDR3 loop: CASRMDLGSSPLHF. CDR3 bases: TGTGCCAGCAGGATGGACCTTGGAAGTTCACCCCTCCACTTT.

The chain links TRBV5-1 to TRBJ2-3; 8 bases map to TRBD1. V shed 0 bases and J 6 bases; nucleotides not matched to a gene: 9. The CDR3 runs 16 residues. Germline V gene sequence: CDR1 SGHRS, CDR2 YFSETQ. CDR3 bases: TGCGCCAGCAGCTTGGGGCAGGGGGCCCCCCGGGATACGCAGTATTTT. Residues: CASSLGQGAPRDTQYF.

The V and J genes are TRBV28 and TRBJ1-2, with D perhaps TRBD1 (5 bases). Per germline, CDR1 MDHEN and CDR2 SYDVKM. The CDR3 totals 13 residues. V lost 4 bases to trimming and J lost 5 bases, with 11 bases between them. The CDR3 sequence is CASSSTAEYGYTF. The CDR3 DNA sequence: TGTGCCAGCAGTTCGACAGCAGAGTATGGCTACACCTTC.